These 12 T cell receptor beta chains came from one sample sequenced in a study of CD8 T cells in ankylosing spondylitis. General study points: What appeared characteristic of ankylosing spondylitis blood was a TCR beta motif of 7 or 8 highly homologous variants.

The antigens for these receptors are not known. TCRdb recomputed calls from the 5' RACE reads with MiXCR, one row per CDR3 protein. This sample has 750,000 to 850,000 distinct CDR3 sequences; roughly 12% occur once, and the top ten carry 0.51%. The sample was blood, either unsorted or a sorted T cell fraction (not recorded which). These receptors came from a male donor with ankylosing spondylitis.

This clonotype has more than one count but fewer than ten. The J gene is TRBJ1-4, the V gene TRBV20-1; D not resolved. The CDR3 runs 13 residues. V lost 7 bases and J lost 4, with 13 bases in between. Germline V gene lookup returns CDR1 DFQATT and CDR2 SNEGSKA (reference sequence). The CDR3 nucleotides are TGCAGTGTATCCTATTCCCATAATGAAAAACTGTTTTTT. Protein: CSVSYSHNEKLFF.

The rearrangement uses TRBV20-1 and TRBJ2-1, with 7 nucleotides matching TRBD2. Germline-derived CDR1 and CDR2 are DFQATT and SNEGSKA (reference sequence). This CDR3 spans 13 amino acids. The CDR3 here is CRAGLGMRNEQFF. CDR3 coding DNA: TGCAGAGCAGGACTAGGTATGAGGAATGAGCAGTTCTTC.

This clonotype has ten or more counts. The chain combines TRBV29-1 with TRBJ2-3; 11 nucleotides match TRBD1. V was clipped by 7 bases and J by 1 base; unmatched bases: 1. Germline-derived CDR1 and CDR2 are SQVTM and ANQGSEA. This CDR3 spans 13 amino acids. As DNA, the CDR3 is TGCAGCGCGGGACAGGGGGGCACAGATACGCAGTATTTT. Its translation is CSAGQGGTDTQYF.

The chain joins TRBV20-1 to TRBJ2-7; D ambiguous. Trimming removed 2 bases from V and 1 base from J, with 18 bases in between. Looked up from germline, CDR1 is DFQATT and CDR2 is SNEGSKA (reference sequence). The CDR3 consists of 16 residues. CDR3 in amino acids: CSARLTTGSTSYEQYF. CDR3 DNA sequence: TGCAGTGCTAGACTTACTACCGGGTCCACTTCCTACGAGCAGTACTTC.

In this sample, this clonotype turned up a few times. V gene TRBV5-1 combines with J gene TRBJ1-1, with D perhaps TRBD1 (5 bases). Germline V lookup: CDR1 SGHRS, CDR2 YFSETQ. V lost 4 bases and J lost 1, with 14 bases in between. The CDR3 is 15 amino acids. CDR3 sequence reads: CASSRTDRQNTEAFF. CDR3 in DNA: TGCGCCAGCAGCCGTACCGACAGACAGAACACTGAAGCTTTCTTT.

The V call is TRBV2, the J call TRBJ2-5; TRBD2 might be the D (5 bases). Germline V gives CDR1 SNHLY, CDR2 FYNNEI. V shed 5 bases and J shed 5 bases, with 12 bases lying between them. There are 13 residues in the CDR3. Here the CDR3 reads CASSWAPGETQYF. The CDR3 DNA is TGTGCCAGCAGTTGGGCCCCGGGGGAGACCCAGTACTTC.

This clonotype was seen more than once but under ten times. The chain employs TRBV28 and TRBJ1-5, with D maybe TRBD1 (5 bases). Trimming removed 10 bases from V and 1 base from J, with 11 bases in between. This CDR3 is 13 amino acids long. Per the germline V gene, CDR1 is MDHEN and CDR2 is SYDVKM. This CDR3 is CATQDISNQPQHF. The CDR3 DNA is TGTGCCACCCAGGACATAAGCAATCAGCCCCAGCATTTT.

The chain recombines TRBV20-1 with TRBJ2-2; no firm D call. The CDR3 contains 15 residues. Germline V lookup: CDR1 DFQATT, CDR2 SNEGSKA (reference sequence). Trimming took off 6 bases at V and 2 bases at J, with 16 bases between the two ends. CDR3 DNA: TGCAGTGCCATAGCTTCCCTCCCCAACACCGGGGAGCTGTTTTTT. Translation gives CSAIASLPNTGELFF.

CDR3 protein: CASTKRGITDTQYF. The CDR3 nucleotides read TGCGCCAGCACCAAAAGGGGTATCACAGATACGCAGTATTTT. This chain joins TRBV10-2 and TRBJ2-3; D is possibly TRBD1 (5 bases). This CDR3 is built from 14 residues. From germline, CDR1 is WSHSY and CDR2 SAAADI. Trimming took 7 bases from V and 2 from J, leaving 13 bases between them.

This clonotype was observed a handful of times. This chain joins TRBV5-6 and TRBJ2-3; 9 bases are a match to TRBD2. With 5 bases clipped from V and 5 bases from J, the junction kept 9 bases outside the gene matches. Germline V gene data show CDR1 as SGHDT and CDR2 as YYEEEE. The CDR3 has 15 amino acids. The CDR3 DNA reads TGTGCCAGCAGGATAGTAGCGGGAGCTAGAGATACGCAGTATTTT. Amino acid sequence: CASRIVAGARDTQYF.

The rearrangement joins TRBV6-5 to TRBJ1-6; TRBD1 is a possible D gene (6 bases). CDR3 length equals 14 residues. The V end lost 3 bases, the J end lost 7 bases, and 10 bases lay between the germline ends. The V gene's germline CDR1 is MNHEY and CDR2 SVGAGI. The CDR3 DNA reads as TGTGCCAGCAGTTATTCGCAGGGGAATTCACCCCTCCACTTT. This codes for CASSYSQGNSPLHF.

This clonotype was detected many times. CDR3 DNA: TGTGCCACCTCTCTACGGGTCTCTAACTATGGCTACACCTTC. It encodes CATSLRVSNYGYTF. The V gene is TRBV27, the J gene TRBJ1-2; D is undetermined. Per the germline V gene, CDR1 is MNHEY and CDR2 is SMNVEV (reference sequence). The CDR3 has 14 residues. Trimming removed 10 bases at V and 0 bases at J, with 15 bases between.